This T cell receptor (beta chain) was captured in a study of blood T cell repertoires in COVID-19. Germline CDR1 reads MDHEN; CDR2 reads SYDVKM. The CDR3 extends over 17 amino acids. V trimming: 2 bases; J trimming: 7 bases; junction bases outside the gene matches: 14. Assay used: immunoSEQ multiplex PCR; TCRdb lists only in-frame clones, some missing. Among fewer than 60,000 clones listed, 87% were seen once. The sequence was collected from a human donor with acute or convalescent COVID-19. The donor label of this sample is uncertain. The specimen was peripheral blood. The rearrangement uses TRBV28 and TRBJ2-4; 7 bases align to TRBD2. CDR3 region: CASSLLAGEVGRNIQYF. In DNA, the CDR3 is TGTGCCAGCAGTTTACTGGCGGGAGAGGTTGGGAGGAACATTCAGTACTTC. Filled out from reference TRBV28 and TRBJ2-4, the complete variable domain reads DVKVTQSSRYLVKRTGEKVFLECVQDMDHENMFWYRQDPGLGLRLIYFSYDVKMKEKGDIPEGYSVSREKKERFSLILESASTNQTSMYLCASSLLAGEVGRNIQYFGAGTRLSVL.